Listed below are T cell receptor beta chains from one sample, sequenced in a study of T cells in Graves' hyperthyroidism and ophthalmopathy. Via MiXCR, TCRdb re-called the multiplex PCR reads, giving one row per CDR3 protein. Here the sample spans a few hundred thousand distinct CDR3 sequences, 40% to 55% being singletons. The material sequenced was peripheral blood or thyroid tissue (not recorded which). All receptors come from a woman younger than 35 with Graves' hyperthyroidism. The conserved cysteine and the conserved F or W are not part of the CDR3 here. Where a row states a size, it is once, few, many or the class of an expanded clone; other rows omit it.

j_call	v_call	clone_size	cdr3_aa
TRBJ1-2	TRBV7-9	many	ASSLGSGTNSYGYT
TRBJ2-3	TRBV24-1	.	ATSDFSLDRDTDTQY
TRBJ2-7	TRBV29-1	.	SQERVWEQY
TRBJ1-2	TRBV12-3/TRBV12-4	many	AILRIRGIYGYT
TRBJ1-5	TRBV7-9	.	ASSQGTGETGQPQH
TRBJ1-2	TRBV4-1	many	ASSQDLDLFYGYT
TRBJ1-6	TRBV7-9	many	ASSLEASPLH
TRBJ2-7	TRBV7-2	.	ASSLDPFEQY
TRBJ1-4	TRBV27	many	ASSHTGTGRLF
TRBJ1-1	TRBV29-1	few	SVRHGTPNTEAF
TRBJ1-2	TRBV29-1	many	SVLGLRGYT
TRBJ2-2	TRBV20-1	many	SAKGTSGILRGLF
TRBJ2-7	TRBV4-1	many	ASSQVRTSGYEQY
TRBJ2-5	TRBV2	.	ASSEVAGGRETQY
TRBJ2-7	TRBV7-9	.	ASSSWGGQRYEQY
TRBJ2-7	TRBV10-3	.	ASSYRRQGIYNEQY
TRBJ2-1	TRBV7-3	few	ASSLSITVNEQF
TRBJ1-4	TRBV9	.	ASSQVGQGGEEANEKLF
TRBJ1-5	TRBV20-1	many	SVTRDSNQPQH
TRBJ2-5	TRBV29-1	.	SVDREETQY
TRBJ2-7	TRBV25-1	many	ASSEFVGTYEQY
.	TRBV2	.	ASRSGPNSYEQY